This T cell receptor beta chain came from a study of beta chain features in type 1 diabetes. Turning to this clone: Antigen: not known.

The ends were cut back, 3 bases at V and 0 bases at J, with 15 bases in the middle. The germline gives CDR1 GTSNPN, CDR2 SVGIG (reference sequence). This CDR3 region has 16 residues. The study's findings and limits: All four CD4+ subsets of Type 1 diabetes patients contained TCRB CDR3s that were moderately but significantly shorter.

Expressed TCRB transcripts got sequenced, as all isolated RNA was reverse transcribed. Produced via immunoSEQ multiplex PCR; TCRdb's table is partial and in-frame only. The data show 55,000 to 80,000 clones, about 50% seen once. This chain connects TRBV30 to TRBJ1-3; D gene ambiguous. The sample taken for sequencing was central memory CD4+ T cells from blood. The clonotype was recovered from a man aged 25 to 40 with type 1 diabetes. CDR3 residues: CAWRRGRTSSGNTIYF. In DNA form, the CDR3 reads TGTGCCTGGAGACGCGGCAGGACTTCCTCTGGAAACACCATATATTTT.